This T cell receptor beta chain comes out of a study of technical replicates of blood from a few donors. In its sample, this clone was seen once. Data came from immunoSEQ multiplex PCR; TCRdb stores just in-frame clones and leaves some out. The sample contains roughly 81,000 clones, approximately 86% of which appear only once. After removal of 5 bases from V and 6 bases from J, the junction contained 12 bases not matched to a gene. From germline, CDR1 is SEHNR and CDR2 FQNEAQ (reference sequence). The CDR3 consists of 19 residues. What was sequenced was PBMCs. The chain has TRBV7-9 and TRBJ2-2; TRBD2 matches 16 bases. This sequence originates from a human donor in good health. Some clones in this sample may be carry-over from other donors' samples. CDR3 nucleotides: TGTGCCAGCAGCCGAACAACGGGACTAGCGGGAGGGAGCCCCGGGGAGCTGTTTTTT. This sequence encodes CASSRTTGLAGGSPGELFF.